This is a list of T cell receptor beta chains from one sample in a study of cytomegalovirus exposure and HLA in healthy donors. Sequencing used immunoSEQ multiplex PCR; TCRdb keeps in-frame clones, though not all of them. The table has 150,000 or so clones, roughly 89% seen once. Sequencing was done on a sample of PBMCs. Receptors were obtained from a woman aged 18-35 years in good health and CMV-seropositive. The CDR3 runs from the conserved cysteine through the conserved F or W. Each record gives: V gene, clone size, J gene, D gene, CDR3 DNA, CDR3 protein. D genes are given only for firm matches. Not every row has a clone size; where given, it reads once, few, many or a size class.

TRBV6-5	-	TRBJ1-1	-	TGTGCCAGCAGTTACCAGGACAGGAACACTGAAGCTTTCTTT	CASSYQDRNTEAFF
TRBV7-6	-	TRBJ2-5	-	TGTGCCAGCAGCTTGGGATCAGGGTGGGAGACCCAGTACTTC	CASSLGSGWETQYF
TRBV5-6	-	TRBJ1-1	-	TGTGCCAGCAGCTTGAGGGGGTTTGGCACTGAAGCTTTCTTT	CASSLRGFGTEAFF
TRBV21-1	-	TRBJ2-5	-	TGTGCCAGCGGACGGACAGGGGGGATTGAAGAGACCCAGTACTTC	CASGRTGGIEETQYF
TRBV18	once	TRBJ1-5	-	TGTGCCAGCTCACCACCGGGGGGAAGGGATCAGCCCCAGCATTTT	CASSPPGGRDQPQHF
TRBV9	-	TRBJ1-5	-	TGTGCCAGCAGCTTAGACAGCCTTAGGTGGCCCCAGCATTTT	CASSLDSLRWPQHF
TRBV5-8	-	TRBJ1-2	-	TGTGCCAGCAGCTTGGTGAGGAGGGAAAATTATGGCTACACCTTC	CASSLVRRENYGYTF
TRBV2	-	TRBJ1-2	-	TGTGCCAGCAGTGAAGCCCCTGGGAGGGGGGCTGTCGAGGGCTACACCTTC	CASSEAPGRGAVEGYTF
TRBV30	-	TRBJ1-4	TRBD1	TGTGCCTGGGCCGCCAGGGGGAAGGCAACTAATGAAAAACTGTTTTTT	CAWAARGKATNEKLFF
TRBV13	-	TRBJ2-5	-	TGTGCCAGCAGCTGGCTCCAAGAGACCCAGTACTTC	CASSWLQETQYF
TRBV5-1	-	TRBJ1-1	TRBD1	TGCGCCAGCAGTAAGACAGGGGGGCAATGGACTGAAGCTTTCTTT	CASSKTGGQWTEAFF
TRBV9	-	TRBJ2-5	TRBD1	TGTGCCAGCAGCGGAGGGGACAGACCTCAAGAGACCCAGTACTTC	CASSGGDRPQETQYF
TRBV15	-	TRBJ1-3	-	TGTGCCACCAGCAGACCCGAACGCGGGAACACCATATATTTT	CATSRPERGNTIYF
TRBV25-1	-	TRBJ2-2	TRBD1	TGTGCCAGCAGGGGGACAGCAGGGGAGCTGTTTTTT	CASRGTAGELFF
TRBV6-1	-	TRBJ2-1	TRBD1	TGTGCCAGCAGTCCCCAGGACAGGTCCTACAATGAGCAGTTCTTC	CASSPQDRSYNEQFF
TRBV6-1	-	TRBJ1-3	-	TGTGCCAGCACTCAACAAGGAGTAACCATATATTTT	CASTQQGVTIYF
TRBV10-1	few	TRBJ2-2	TRBD1	TGCGCCAGCCGACAGGGGGTGGCCGGGGAGCTGTTTTTT	CASRQGVAGELFF
TRBV28	-	TRBJ1-5	-	TGTGCCAGCAGTATCGGGACATCCAGCAATCAGCCCCAGCATTTT	CASSIGTSSNQPQHF
TRBV28	once	TRBJ2-7	TRBD2	TGTGCCAGCTATCTAGCGGGGTCGTCCTACGAGCAGTACTTC	CASYLAGSSYEQYF
TRBV6-5	-	TRBJ1-4	-	TGTGCCAGCAGTCACCGGAGTGAAAAACTGTTTTTT	CASSHRSEKLFF
TRBV19	-	TRBJ2-3	-	TGTGCCAGTAGTTTGGGCCTCTCTAACACAGATACGCAGTATTTT	CASSLGLSNTDTQYF
TRBV28	-	TRBJ2-3	-	TGTGCCAGCAGCCTCGGTCCTAGAGATACGCAGTATTTT	CASSLGPRDTQYF
TRBV28	-	TRBJ2-7	-	TGTGCCAGCAGTCCTCAGGCCACCTTTCTCGAGCAGTACTTC	CASSPQATFLEQYF
TRBV14	-	TRBJ1-1	TRBD1	TGTGCCAGCAGCGAGTTGGGACAGGGGTATATGAACACTGAAGCTTTCTTT	CASSELGQGYMNTEAFF
TRBV4-1	-	TRBJ1-2	-	TGCGCCAGCAGCCAAGTGGGACAATTATATGGCTACACCTTC	CASSQVGQLYGYTF
TRBV11-2	-	TRBJ1-1	TRBD1	TGTGCCAGCAGCATAACAGGGGGGAACACTGAAGCTTTCTTT	CASSITGGNTEAFF
TRBV19	-	TRBJ1-3	-	TGTGCCAGTAGTACGCCCCGGGGAGGCTCTGGAAACACCATATATTTT	CASSTPRGGSGNTIYF
TRBV4-2	-	TRBJ1-2	-	TGTGCCAGCAGCCAAAAGACCGGGTACTATGGCTACACCTTC	CASSQKTGYYGYTF
TRBV27	-	TRBJ1-2	-	TGTGCCAGCTTTACCCTTCGGGGAGGCTACACCTTC	CASFTLRGGYTF
TRBV28	-	TRBJ2-7	TRBD1	TGTGCCAGCAGCTTAAAAGCCCGACAGGGGACCTACGAGCAGTACTTC	CASSLKARQGTYEQYF
TRBV9	once	TRBJ1-1	-	TGTGCCAGCAGCGTAGGGGAGATGAACACTGAAGCTTTCTTT	CASSVGEMNTEAFF
TRBV28	-	TRBJ2-5	-	TGTGCCAGCAGCGGTGCGGGGCAAGAGACCCAGTACTTC	CASSGAGQETQYF
TRBV6-5	-	TRBJ2-3	TRBD2	TGTGCCAGCAGTTACGAGCCGGGGGGGAGCACAGATACGCAGTATTTT	CASSYEPGGSTDTQYF
TRBV14	-	TRBJ1-1	-	TGTGCCAGCAGCCAAAGGGGATGGGGGAACACTGAAGCTTTCTTT	CASSQRGWGNTEAFF
TRBV7-2	-	TRBJ2-5	TRBD1	TGTGCCAGCAGCCCAACCAGGACAGGAGAGACCCAGTACTTC	CASSPTRTGETQYF
TRBV2	-	TRBJ1-2	-	TGTGCCAGCAGGGGGGTCGGGGGGGTCTATGGCTACACCTTC	CASRGVGGVYGYTF
TRBV5-1	-	TRBJ2-3	-	TGCGCCAGCAGACACAGCACAGATACGCAGTATTTT	CASRHSTDTQYF
TRBV5-6	-	TRBJ2-2	-	TGTGCCAGCAGCTTACAGGGTACCCCTTTAAGGAACACCGGGGAGCTGTTTTTT	CASSLQGTPLRNTGELFF
TRBV6-1	-	TRBJ2-7	TRBD1	TGTGCCAGCACGACAGGGGGTTGGAACGAGCAGTACTTC	CASTTGGWNEQYF
TRBV18	-	TRBJ2-7	TRBD1	TGTGCCAGCTCACCAGACAGGGCGAGCTCCTACGAGCAGTACTTC	CASSPDRASSYEQYF
TRBV7-6	-	TRBJ2-3	-	TGTGCCAGCAGCTTAGGACTAACGGAGTGGGGTACGCAGTATTTT	CASSLGLTEWGTQYF
TRBV23-1	-	TRBJ2-5	-	TGCGCCAGCACGGACGGTCCCAGGGGTGGGGGAGACAGTATCCAGTACTTC	CASTDGPRGGGDSIQYF
TRBV10-1	-	TRBJ2-3	-	TGCGCCAGCAGTCTTAGCGTGTCTAGCACAGATACGCAGTATTTT	CASSLSVSSTDTQYF
TRBV7-2	few	TRBJ1-4	-	TGTGCCAGCAGCTTCAACCCGACAGCAACTAATGAAAAACTGTTTTTT	CASSFNPTATNEKLFF
TRBV5-4	-	TRBJ2-1	TRBD2	TGTGCCAGCACCCTAGGACTAGCGGGGGCCAGCTCCTACAATGAGCAGTTCTTC	CASTLGLAGASSYNEQFF
TRBV10-3	-	TRBJ2-3	-	TGTGCCATCAAAGCTAGCGCCCGTTGGGGCACAGATACGCAGTATTTT	CAIKASARWGTDTQYF
TRBV19	-	TRBJ1-1	TRBD1	TGTGCCAGTACTCCGACAGGGAAAGGGAACACTGAAGCTTTCTTT	CASTPTGKGNTEAFF
TRBV18	-	TRBJ1-2	TRBD1	TGTGCCAGCTCCCTCGACAGGGCCTATGGCTACACCTTC	CASSLDRAYGYTF
TRBV11-2	-	TRBJ2-1	TRBD2	TGTGCCAGCAGCTTAGACTCCCGGACTAGCGGGGGCCACAATGAGCAGTTCTTC	CASSLDSRTSGGHNEQFF
TRBV18	medium-sized	TRBJ2-1	-	TGTGCCAGCTCACCGTCTAACAGACCAAGCAATGAGCAGTTCTTC	CASSPSNRPSNEQFF
TRBV4-1	-	TRBJ2-7	TRBD2	TGCGCCAGCAGCCAAGACCTTCCCCTCGGCGCCGGGACTAGCGGCTACGAGCAGTACTTC	CASSQDLPLGAGTSGYEQYF
TRBV28	-	TRBJ1-4	TRBD1	TGTGCCAGCACCCGGGACAGGTCGGGATACCGACAACTGTTTTTT	CASTRDRSGYRQLFF
TRBV7-6	-	TRBJ2-5	-	TGTGCCAGCAGCTTAGGGCACCAAGAGACCCAGTACTTC	CASSLGHQETQYF
TRBV2	-	TRBJ1-5	TRBD1	TGTGCCAGCACCCTTACAGGGGGCAATCAGCCCCAGCATTTT	CASTLTGGNQPQHF
TRBV9	-	TRBJ1-6	-	TGTGCCAGCAGTTCTCGGGGGAGCTCCTATAATTCACCCCTCCACTTT	CASSSRGSSYNSPLHF
TRBV19	few	TRBJ2-6	-	TGTGCCAGTAGTATTTCCGGGGCTGGGGCCAACGTCCTGACTTTC	CASSISGAGANVLTF
TRBV30	-	TRBJ1-2	-	TGTGCCTGGAGCGTAGAAATATACTATGGCTACACCTTC	CAWSVEIYYGYTF
TRBV6-5	-	TRBJ1-2	-	TGTGCCAGCAACCTGGACAGTCCTAACTATGGCTACACCTTC	CASNLDSPNYGYTF